The present T cell receptor (beta chain) was sequenced within a study of blood T cell repertoires in COVID-19 (dated by TCRdb to 2018 to 2020). As for the study more broadly: Samples covering the acute and convalescent phases of COVID-19 were provided by collaborators in the United States, Italy and Spain. The repertoires were made available in a free public database intended to serve as a resource for research on the immune response to SARS-CoV-2. The prospective study material was composed of cDNA or gDNA derived from T cells, B-cell-depleted T cells, or PBMCs. Where HLA class I and class II types were available, the types were taken from metadata supplied by the sample provider, not from assay-based typing. Subjects who had been exposed to COVID-19, were actively infected with it, or had recovered from it provided the deeply sampled blood TCRbeta repertoires that made up the dataset. Sample metadata almost always included a de-identified subject ID, COVID-19 status, age in years and sex. The samples were drawn from two sources: the first 160 participants of the ongoing ImmuneRACE study, and 1,000 to 1,500 subjects contributed by 6 global collaborators.

Whole blood was collected in K2EDTA tubes by collaborating institutions according to the institutions' own protocols. Collaborator samples were shipped for TCRbeta analysis as frozen whole blood, isolated PBMCs, or DNA extracted from either sample type. As to this clone: The antigen it binds to is not known. No per-base quality is available; no much larger clone lies one base away.

TCRbeta CDR3 regions were amplified from genomic DNA by means of the immunoSEQ Assay, a bias-controlled multiplex PCR. The authors' pipeline ran thus. The number of nucleated cells in each sample was estimated from the amplification of reference gene primers within the assay. Sequence reads were collapsed and filtered to measure the absolute abundance of every unique TCRbeta CDR3 rearrangement. For each sample, productive Simpson clonality was calculated as the square root of Simpson's diversity index over productive rearrangements. What TCRdb holds here is the immuneACCESS table cut down to in-frame rearrangements. Part of the clones is not present; checked against another copy, under half of the missing clones reflect an unresolved V gene, and the others are unexplained. From that table come the V and J calls and clone size; the DNA was used to work out D and trimming. Within this sample are approximately 150,000 clones, with roughly 87% of them counted one time only. The ten top clones hold less than 0.95% of the sample.

Paper-wide results and their limitations: Clinical and demographic metadata were provided uncurated, with the amount varying by source and participant.

The junction carries 19 bases between V and J, which are trimmed by 4 bases and 2 bases respectively. CDR1 SGHDT and CDR2 YYEEEE are derived from the germline V gene. Measured from the cysteine to the phenylalanine, the CDR3 is 16 residues long. The sequence is cut down to CDR3 DNA, 48 bases in frame from base 1. In this chain, TRBV5-6 is recombined with TRBJ2-7; the D gene is unclear. This receptor was taken from a woman aged 45-59 years with acute or convalescent COVID-19. The sequencing input was peripheral blood. This receptor carries the CDR3 CASSPYIGTVAYEQYF. The nucleotide sequence is TGTGCCAGCAGCCCCTATATTGGTACCGTAGCCTACGAGCAGTACTTC.